The 15 T cell receptor beta chains below all came from one sample that was sequenced in a study of blood T cell repertoires in COVID-19. Sequencing was performed with immunoSEQ multiplex PCR; in TCRdb, only in-frame clones are kept and a portion is missing. The profile covers roughly 200,000 clones, with approximately 87% appearing a single time and approximately 6.2% taken by the ten largest. The sequenced sample consisted of peripheral blood. The receptors derive from a man in his 60s who had recovered from COVID-19.

J is TRBJ2-3 and V is TRBV5-1; TRBD1 matches 10 bases. Germline assignment: CDR1 SGHRS and CDR2 YFSETQ. The CDR3 is 17 amino acids. V was pared by 1 base and J by 2 bases, with 7 bases of the junction left unmatched. CDR3 DNA: TGCGCCAGCAGCTTGCTAGGGACAGGGGTCCTCACAGATACGCAGTATTTT. Translating it yields CASSLLGTGVLTDTQYF. Supplemented by reference TRBV5-1 and TRBJ2-3, the full variable domain reads KAGVTQTPRYLIKTRGQQVTLSCSPISGHRSVSWYQQTPGQGLQFLFEYFSETQRNKGNFPGRFSGRQFSNSRSEMNVSTLELGDSALYLCASSLLGTGVLTDTQYFGPGTRLTVL.

The rearrangement joins TRBV10-2 to TRBJ1-1; 7 positions agree with TRBD1. V lost 5 bases to trimming and J lost 1 base; unmatched junction nucleotides: 1. The germline CDR1 and CDR2 sequences are WSHSY and SAAADI. The CDR3 runs 13 residues. The CDR3 DNA reads as TGCGCCAGCAGTCGGACAGGGAACACTGAAGCTTTCTTT. It specifies CASSRTGNTEAFF.

V usage is TRBV4-2 and J usage is TRBJ1-2, with a possible D match to TRBD1 (5 bases). CDR1 and CDR2 from the germline V gene are LGHNA and YNFKEQ. This CDR3 spans 14 amino acids. With 5 bases removed from V and 0 bases from J, the gap between germline ends came to 10 bases. This CDR3 is CASSSDRANYGYTF. DNA for the CDR3: TGTGCCAGCAGCTCCGACAGAGCTAACTATGGCTACACCTTC.

The J gene is TRBJ2-7, the V gene TRBV4-2, with TRBD1 matching over 8 bases. The CDR3 has 14 residues. V was pared by 2 bases and J by 7 bases, with 7 bases of the junction left unmatched. The germline V gene has CDR1 LGHNA and CDR2 YNFKEQ. Written as DNA, the CDR3 is TGTGCCAGCAGCCAAACAGGGGGGATAGTGGAGCAGTACTTC. It codes for CASSQTGGIVEQYF.

The chain has TRBV2 and TRBJ2-2, with 8 bases matching TRBD1. This CDR3 comprises 15 residues. V gave up 6 bases and J gave up 1 base; unmatched junction bases: 4. Germline CDR1 SNHLY, CDR2 FYNNEI. The DNA of the CDR3 is TGTGCCAGCAGACTCGGGACAGGGAACACCGGGGAGCTGTTTTTT. This translates into CASRLGTGNTGELFF.

The V gene is TRBV11-2, the J gene TRBJ2-7; D is perhaps TRBD2 (6 bases). Germline V gives CDR1 SGHAT, CDR2 FQNNGV. V lost 0 bases to trimming and J lost 4 bases, with 13 bases between them. CDR3 length equals 15 residues. In nucleotides, the CDR3 is TGTGCCAGCAGCTTAGAAAGGGCAGGGAGGTACGAGCAGTACTTC. It specifies CASSLERAGRYEQYF.

This clone was recorded once. The V gene is TRBV6-2 or TRBV6-3, the J gene TRBJ1-1; weak D call: TRBD1 (5 bases). V lost 4 bases and J lost 4, with 10 bases in between. Germline-derived CDR1 and CDR2 are MNHEY and SVGEGT. The CDR3 consists of 13 residues. The CDR3 nucleotides are TGTGCCAGCAGTTTTTCAGGGCTCACTGAAGCTTTCTTT. As protein: CASSFSGLTEAFF.

This chain joins TRBV10-1 and TRBJ2-7, with 7 positions matching TRBD2. The V and J ends lost 2 bases and 1 base, in that order; junction bases with no gene match: 5. Germline V lookup: CDR1 WNHNN, CDR2 SYGVQD (reference sequence). The CDR3 consists of 15 residues. CDR3 region: CASSEPSSGSYEQYF. The CDR3 DNA sequence: TGCGCCAGCAGTGAGCCTAGTAGCGGGTCCTACGAGCAGTACTTC.

The rearrangement joins TRBV9 to TRBJ1-1, with a weak D call TRBD1 (5 bases). The CDR3 extends over 15 amino acids. The germline gives CDR1 SGDLS, CDR2 YYNGEE. V lost 2 bases, J lost 3 bases, and 14 bases lay in between. The CDR3 here is CASSVRDSRDTEAFF. CDR3 nucleotides: TGTGCCAGCAGCGTGAGGGACTCGAGGGACACTGAAGCTTTCTTT. Variable domain in full (rest from reference TRBV9 and TRBJ1-1): DSGVTQTPKHLITATGQRVTLRCSPRSGDLSVYWYQQSLDQGLQFLIQYYNGEERAKGNILERFSAQQFPDLHSELNLSSLELGDSALYFCASSVRDSRDTEAFFGQGTRLTVV.

This chain uses TRBV19 with TRBJ1-2; the match to TRBD1 covers 10 bases. The CDR3 has 14 amino acids. Germline CDR1 and CDR2: LNHDA and SQIVND (reference sequence). V dropped 6 bases and J dropped 6; count of bases not matched to a gene: 7. The CDR3 coding sequence is TGTGCCAGTAGGGGACAGGGGCGTTTGCATGGCTACACCTTC. This translates into CASRGQGRLHGYTF.

The chain links TRBV5-1 to TRBJ2-1; 11 positions match TRBD2. Germline V CDR1 and CDR2: SGHRS, YFSETQ. V shed 0 bases and J 5 bases; nucleotides not matched to a gene: 1. The CDR3 is 15 residues long. Written as DNA, the CDR3 is TGCGCCAGCAGCTTGGGACTAGCGGGGCACAATGAGCAGTTCTTC. It yields the protein CASSLGLAGHNEQFF.

V and J are TRBV19 and TRBJ2-7; D might be TRBD2 (6 bases). Germline V gene lookup returns CDR1 LNHDA and CDR2 SQIVND (reference sequence). There are 12 residues in the CDR3. The V end was cut by 5 bases, the J end by 9 bases, with 14 bases between. The CDR3 DNA sequence: TGTGCCAGTAGTCTGGAGGGTGCGGCGCAGTACTTC. It is translated as CASSLEGAAQYF. Using reference TRBV19 and TRBJ2-7 for the parts outside the CDR3, the full variable domain is DGGITQSPKYLFRKEGQNVTLSCEQNLNHDAMYWYRQDPGQGLRLIYYSQIVNDFQKGDIAEGYSVSREKKESFPLTVTSAQKNPTAFYLCASSLEGAAQYFGPGTRLTVT.

The chain joins TRBV19 to TRBJ2-3; the D gene is possibly TRBD1 (6 bases). Germline CDR1 is LNHDA and CDR2 is SQIVND (reference sequence). CDR3 length equals 14 residues. With 7 bases removed from V and 1 base from J, the gap between germline ends came to 12 bases. DNA for the CDR3: TGTGCCAGTAAAACCAGGGGAGGCACAGATACGCAGTATTTT. Residues: CASKTRGGTDTQYF.

CDR3 bases: TGTGCCAGCAGCCCCTGGGACATCCAGGAGCAGTACTTC. This gives the protein CASSPWDIQEQYF. The rearrangement links TRBV9 to TRBJ2-7; D possibly corresponds to TRBD1 (6 bases). Per the germline V gene, CDR1 is SGDLS and CDR2 is YYNGEE. V lost 4 bases to trimming and J lost 7 bases, with 15 bases between them. The CDR3 runs 13 residues.

The rearrangement joins TRBV16 to TRBJ2-1, with 12 bases aligning to TRBD2. The V and J ends lost 3 bases and 8 bases, in that order; junction bases with no gene match: 5. The CDR3 has 15 amino acids. Germline V CDR1 and CDR2: KGHSY, FQNENV. This CDR3 reads CASSHPSGGVDEQFF. In DNA form, the CDR3 reads TGTGCCAGCAGCCACCCTAGCGGGGGGGTCGATGAGCAGTTCTTC.